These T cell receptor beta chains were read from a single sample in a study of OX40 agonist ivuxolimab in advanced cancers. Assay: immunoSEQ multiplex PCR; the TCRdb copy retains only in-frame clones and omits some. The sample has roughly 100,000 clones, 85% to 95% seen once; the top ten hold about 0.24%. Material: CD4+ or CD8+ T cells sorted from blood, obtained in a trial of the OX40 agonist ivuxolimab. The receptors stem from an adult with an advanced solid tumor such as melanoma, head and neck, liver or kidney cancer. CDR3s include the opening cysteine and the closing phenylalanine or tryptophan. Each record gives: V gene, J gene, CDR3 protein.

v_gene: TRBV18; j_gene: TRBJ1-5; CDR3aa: CASSIGGLFPSNQPQHF
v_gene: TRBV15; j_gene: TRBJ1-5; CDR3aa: CATSRDSPYSLYQPQHF
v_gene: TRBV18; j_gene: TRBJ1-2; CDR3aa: CASSPLTQNYGYTF
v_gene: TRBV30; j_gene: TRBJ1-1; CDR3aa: CASTWGYDTEAFF
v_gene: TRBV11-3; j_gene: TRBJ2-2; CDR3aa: CASSSSGELFF
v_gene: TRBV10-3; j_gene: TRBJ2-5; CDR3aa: CAISPGTEETQYF
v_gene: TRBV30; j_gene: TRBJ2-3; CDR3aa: CAWRLAGGTDTQYF
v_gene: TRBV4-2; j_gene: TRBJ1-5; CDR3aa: CASSQADRRGQPQHF
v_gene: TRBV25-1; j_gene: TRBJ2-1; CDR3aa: CASSERLAGGWDEQFF
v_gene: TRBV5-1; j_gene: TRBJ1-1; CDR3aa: CASSLAEGGTEAFF
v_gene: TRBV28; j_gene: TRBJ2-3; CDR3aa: CASTQRGGRTDTQYF
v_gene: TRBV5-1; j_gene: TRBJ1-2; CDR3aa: CASSPASGGYDYGYTF
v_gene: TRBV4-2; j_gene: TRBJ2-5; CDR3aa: CASSQGQETQYF
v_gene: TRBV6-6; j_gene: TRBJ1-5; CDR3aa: CASSWTEELVPQHF
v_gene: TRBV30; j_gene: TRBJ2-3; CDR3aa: CAWRSPGLATDTQYF
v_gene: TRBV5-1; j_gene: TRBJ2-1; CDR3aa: CASSLLGQVNEQFF
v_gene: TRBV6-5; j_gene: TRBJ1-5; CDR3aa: CASSSPNQPQHF
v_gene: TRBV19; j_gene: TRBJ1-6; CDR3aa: CASSMGRQISYNSPLHF
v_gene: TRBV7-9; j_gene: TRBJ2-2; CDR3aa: CAGSRAGANTGELFF
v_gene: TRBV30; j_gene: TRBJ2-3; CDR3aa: CAWNPVRGGMDTQYF
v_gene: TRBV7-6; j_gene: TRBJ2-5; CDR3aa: CASSSMRQETQYF
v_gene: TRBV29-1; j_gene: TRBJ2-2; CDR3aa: CSASEVAGRRNGELFF
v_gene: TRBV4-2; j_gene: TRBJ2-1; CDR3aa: CASSQDRDSNEQFF
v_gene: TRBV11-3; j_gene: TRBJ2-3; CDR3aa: CASSLEISTDTQYF
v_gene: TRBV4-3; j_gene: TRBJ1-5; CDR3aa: CASSQEALGNQPQHF
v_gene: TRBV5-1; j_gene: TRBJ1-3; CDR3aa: CASSSNGNTIYF
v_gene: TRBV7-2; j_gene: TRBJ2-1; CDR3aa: CASSPGQGARNEQFF
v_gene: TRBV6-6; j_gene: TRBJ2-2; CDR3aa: CASGPTGTGELFF
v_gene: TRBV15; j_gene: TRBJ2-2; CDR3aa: CATSKGLPGELFF
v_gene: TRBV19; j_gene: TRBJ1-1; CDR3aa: CASSIYVNTEAFF
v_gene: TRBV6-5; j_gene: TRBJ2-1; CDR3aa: CASSSLAGSEQFF
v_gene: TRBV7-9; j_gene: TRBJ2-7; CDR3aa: CASSPHTGTGLSSYEQYF
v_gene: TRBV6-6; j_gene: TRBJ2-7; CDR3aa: CASSYGAGGLYEQYF
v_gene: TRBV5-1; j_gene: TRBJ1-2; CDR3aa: CASSLMGQDYYGYTF
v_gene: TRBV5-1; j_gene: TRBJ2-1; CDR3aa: CASSLSAGRYNEQFF
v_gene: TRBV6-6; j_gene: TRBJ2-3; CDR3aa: CASRYRGTDTQYF
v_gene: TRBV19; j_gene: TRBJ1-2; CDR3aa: CASSIPRYGYTF
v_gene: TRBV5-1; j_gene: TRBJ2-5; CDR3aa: CASSLRVQETQYF
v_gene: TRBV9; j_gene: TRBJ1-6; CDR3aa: CASRRDSTFNSPLHF
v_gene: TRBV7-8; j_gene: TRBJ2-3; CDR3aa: CASRFRGVDTQYF
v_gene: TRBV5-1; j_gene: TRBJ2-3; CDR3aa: CASSGGDTQYF
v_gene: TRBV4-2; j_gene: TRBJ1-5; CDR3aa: CASSRTTGARNQPQHF
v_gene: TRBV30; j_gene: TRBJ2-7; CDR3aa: CAWSVGLAGVYEQYF
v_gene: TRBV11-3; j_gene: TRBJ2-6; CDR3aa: CASSSPGRFSGANVLTF
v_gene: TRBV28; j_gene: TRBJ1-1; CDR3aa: CASSLGGDSSWTEAFF